This T cell receptor beta chain was captured by sequencing in a study of blood T cell repertoires in COVID-19. The CDR3 totals 13 residues. Trimming pared 2 bases from V and 10 bases from J, leaving 14 bases between. The repertoire was sequenced with immunoSEQ multiplex PCR; TCRdb's copy has only in-frame clones and lacks some. This sample has roughly 140,000 clones, with approximately 84% found just once. The sequencing input was peripheral blood. This sequence joins TRBV12-3 or TRBV12-4 and TRBJ1-2; tentative D call: TRBD1 (5 bases). This receptor was identified in a woman aged 55-69 years with COVID-19, enrolled during active disease. The CDR3 nucleotides read TGTGCCAGCAGTTTAAGCGGGACGAAATACTACACCTTC. This translates into CASSLSGTKYYTF.